Below are 27 T cell receptor beta chains sequenced from a single sample in a study of T cells after yellow fever vaccination. TCRdb re-derived calls from the 5' RACE reads in MiXCR, one entry per CDR3 protein. This table has under 700,000 distinct CDR3 sequences, less than 20% appearing once. This material consisted of PBMCs, taken around 5 days after the first yellow fever vaccination. These receptors were taken from a young man who received the YFV17D yellow fever vaccine.

Only a few counts were recorded for this clonotype. The V call is TRBV27, the J call TRBJ2-3; 11 bases match TRBD2. The CDR3 length is 21 residues. Germline V gene lookup returns CDR1 MNHEY and CDR2 SMNVEV (reference sequence). J gave up 0 bases and V 0 bases, and 14 bases lay outside the gene matches. CDR3 sequence (DNA): TGTGCCAGCAGTTTATCTCACGGGACTAGCGGAGGTAACACTAGCACAGATACGCAGTATTTT. Translation: CASSLSHGTSGGNTSTDTQYF.

This clonotype has a handful of counts. The gene calls are TRBV7-2 and TRBJ1-6; TRBD1 is a possible D gene (6 bases). The germline V and J ends were trimmed by 5 bases and 4 bases, with 15 bases remaining between them. CDR3 size: 16 residues. From germline, CDR1 is SGHTA and CDR2 FQGNSA. CDR3 sequence reads: CASSRTGGQYNSPLHF. CDR3 coding DNA: TGTGCCAGCAGCCGCACCGGAGGACAGTATAATTCACCCCTCCACTTT.

The chain carries TRBV5-1 and TRBJ2-5; D is possibly TRBD1 (6 bases). Germline CDR1 is SGHRS and CDR2 is YFSETQ. Trimming took 0 bases from V and 2 from J, leaving 14 bases between them. The CDR3 consists of 16 residues. CDR3 bases: TGCGCCAGCAGCTTGGTACGGCAGGGGCAACAAGAGACCCAGTACTTC. Translation gives CASSLVRQGQQETQYF.

This clonotype was observed a handful of times. This chain connects TRBV5-1 to TRBJ2-1; D may be TRBD2 (7 bases). Germline V gene data show CDR1 as SGHRS and CDR2 as YFSETQ. CDR3 length equals 13 residues. Trimming took off 4 bases at V and 9 bases at J, with 14 bases between the two ends. The CDR3 region is CASSRGGGGEQFF. The CDR3 DNA follows: TGCGCCAGCAGCCGAGGGGGGGGCGGTGAGCAGTTCTTC.

This clonotype was picked up a small number of times. This chain uses TRBV5-1 with TRBJ2-6; D is possibly TRBD1 (6 bases). This CDR3 has 17 residues. CDR1 and CDR2 from the germline V gene are SGHRS and YFSETQ. V dropped 0 bases and J dropped 4 bases, with 14 bases sitting between them. The DNA for the CDR3 is TGCGCCAGCAGCTTGGACGGACAGTCGTTAGGGGCCAACGTCCTGACTTTC. It specifies CASSLDGQSLGANVLTF.

CDR3 sequence reads: CASSPTLENSPLHF. For the CDR3, the DNA is TGTGCCAGCTCCCCGACATTAGAAAATTCACCCCTCCACTTT. This sequence joins TRBV18 and TRBJ1-6; D gene unclear. The V gene lost 6 bases and the J gene lost 7 bases, with 13 bases spanning the gap. The CDR3 has 14 residues. Germline values: CDR1 KGHSH, CDR2 LQKENI.

This clonotype was counted a few times. The V gene is TRBV4-3, the J gene TRBJ2-4; no reliable D call. The CDR3 is 14 amino acids. The V and J ends lost 0 bases and 7 bases respectively, with 10 bases between them. Germline CDR1 is LGHNA and CDR2 is YSLEER. CDR3 in amino acids: CASSQDKGRNIQYF. For the CDR3, the DNA is TGCGCCAGCAGCCAAGATAAGGGAAGGAACATTCAGTACTTC.

This clonotype came up many times. V usage is TRBV5-5 and J usage is TRBJ1-5, with D tentatively TRBD1 (5 bases). The CDR3 has 14 amino acids. The V end was cut by 0 bases, the J end by 4 bases, with 8 bases between. CDR1 and CDR2 from the germline V gene are SGHKS and YYEKEE (reference sequence). Here the CDR3 DNA reads TGTGCCAGCAGCTTGGGGGACCGGAATCAGCCCCAGCATTTT. Its translation is CASSLGDRNQPQHF.

Only a few counts were recorded for this clonotype. The chain links TRBV7-2 to TRBJ2-7, with TRBD1 matching over 8 bases. V lost 4 bases, J lost 6 bases, and 5 bases stayed unmatched. This CDR3 contains 13 residues. Germline assignment: CDR1 SGHTA and CDR2 FQGNSA. This chain's CDR3 is CASSSRTGREQYF. The DNA for the CDR3 is TGTGCCAGCAGCTCCCGGACAGGGCGCGAGCAGTACTTC.

This clonotype was seen a few times. The chain couples TRBV6-1 to TRBJ2-3; 9 nucleotides agree with TRBD2. This CDR3 is 17 amino acids long. Germline V lookup: CDR1 MNHNS, CDR2 SASEGT. Trimming cost V 0 bases and J 5 bases; bases outside gene matches: 9. The CDR3 nucleotides read TGTGCCAGCAGTGAAGCGCCGGCGGGGGGGCTCGGAGATACGCAGTATTTT. It codes for CASSEAPAGGLGDTQYF.

V usage is TRBV6-6 and J usage is TRBJ2-3; D gene ambiguous. CDR1 and CDR2 (germline): MNHNY, SVGAGI (reference sequence). V was clipped by 10 bases and J by 4 bases, with 9 bases between them. The CDR3 is 11 amino acids. CDR3: CANGEADTQYF. The CDR3 region has the DNA TGTGCCAATGGGGAAGCAGATACGCAGTATTTT.

The chain links TRBV6-1 to TRBJ2-5, with D possibly being TRBD2 (6 bases). This CDR3 has 13 residues. The germline CDR1 and CDR2 sequences are MNHNS and SASEGT. Between the trimmed V and J ends, which lost 4 bases and 3 bases, there was a span of 9 bases. The CDR3 DNA reads as TGTGCCAGCAGTGGGGACTGGAAAGAGACCCAGTACTTC. Amino acid sequence: CASSGDWKETQYF.

This clonotype was recorded a few times. This chain uses TRBV7-2 with TRBJ2-1, with D perhaps matching TRBD1 (5 bases). Germline V CDR1 and CDR2: SGHTA, FQGNSA. This CDR3 contains 17 residues. The V gene lost 0 bases and the J gene lost 8 bases, with 20 bases spanning the gap. DNA of the CDR3: TGTGCCAGCAGCTTAGCCCGGACAATGCTCATAGGGGATGAGCAGTTCTTC. Protein product: CASSLARTMLIGDEQFF.

This clonotype showed up just a few times. The chain recombines TRBV12-3 or TRBV12-4 with TRBJ1-2, with 10 bases fitting TRBD1. The CDR3 is made up of 13 amino acids. Unmatched junction bases numbered 6, after V lost 6 bases and J lost 8 bases. CDR3 in DNA: TGTGCCAGCAGAGACAGGGGGCGAAGGGGCTACACCTTC. Protein: CASRDRGRRGYTF.

This clonotype turned up a few times. This chain links TRBV2 with TRBJ2-2; weak D call: TRBD1 (6 bases). The CDR3 is 14 residues long. The V end was cut by 8 bases, the J end by 0 bases, with 10 bases between. CDR1 and CDR2 (germline): SNHLY, FYNNEI. CDR3 in DNA: TGTGCCAGCGGCGGACAGCCGAACACCGGGGAGCTGTTTTTT. This codes for CASGGQPNTGELFF.

The rearrangement links TRBV12-3 or TRBV12-4 to TRBJ2-2, with 8 bases aligning to TRBD1. The length of the CDR3 is 14 residues. V gave up 8 bases and J gave up 6 bases; unmatched junction bases: 8. CDR3 in DNA: TGTGCCAGCCGGACAGGGACGTCGGCCGGGGAGCTGTTTTTT. Amino acids: CASRTGTSAGELFF.

J is TRBJ2-1 and V is TRBV19; D is possibly TRBD2 (6 bases). The V end was cut by 9 bases, the J end by 3 bases, with 15 bases between. Germline V gene lookup returns CDR1 LNHDA and CDR2 SQIVND (reference sequence). The CDR3 sequence is 14 residues long. CDR3 in amino acids: CASGPRGYYNEQFF. For the CDR3, the DNA is TGTGCCAGCGGTCCACGGGGGTACTACAATGAGCAGTTCTTC.

The sample holds many counts of this clonotype. The genes are TRBV20-1 and TRBJ2-3; D not certain. CDR1 is DFQATT, CDR2 SNEGSKA, per germline (reference sequence). V was pared by 3 bases and J by 1 base, with 8 bases between. The CDR3 is 13 amino acids. CDR3 bases: TGCAGTGCTAGGGTAGGAGGCACAGATACGCAGTATTTT. Translating it yields CSARVGGTDTQYF.

The CDR3 spells CASSLNQRALVRGYTF. CDR3 DNA: TGTGCCAGCAGCTTAAATCAGAGGGCTTTAGTCAGAGGCTACACCTTC. The rearrangement links TRBV11-2 to TRBJ1-2; no definite D call. The V gene's germline CDR1 is SGHAT and CDR2 FQNNGV. The V gene lost 2 bases and the J gene lost 8 bases, with 21 bases spanning the gap. The CDR3 loop spans 16 amino acids.

V gene TRBV30 combines with J gene TRBJ2-1; D call uncertain. CDR3 length: 13 residues. The V end was cut by 2 bases, the J end by 7 bases, with 12 bases between. Germline values: CDR1 GTSNPN, CDR2 SVGIG (reference sequence). The CDR3 coding sequence is TGTGCCTGGAGTTACGGGTTTGGGAATGAGCAGTTCTTC. Translated: CAWSYGFGNEQFF.

Remarks on this clonotype: The germline gene is not matched at one end of the junction; a read error may be the cause. CDR3 sequence (DNA): TGTGCTAGCAGCACGAGACAGGATTCAGATACGCAGTATTTT. Its translation is CASSTRQDSDTQYF. The chain links TRBV7-7 to TRBJ2-3; tentatively, D is TRBD1 (6 bases). The CDR3 is made up of 14 amino acids. CDR1 is SSHAT, CDR2 FNYEAQ, per germline (reference sequence).

This clonotype came up a few times. The chain recombines TRBV7-2 with TRBJ2-7, with 9 bases identical to TRBD1. V gave up 5 bases and J gave up 3 bases; unmatched junction bases: 5. CDR3 length: 14 residues. The germline V gene has CDR1 SGHTA and CDR2 FQGNSA. The CDR3 nucleotides read TGTGCCAGCAGCGCCGGACAGGGGAGCTACGAGCAGTACGTC. Protein: CASSAGQGSYEQYV.

This chain uses TRBV20-1 with TRBJ2-2; 7 nucleotides match TRBD2. The CDR3 runs 16 residues. Germline CDR1 is DFQATT and CDR2 is SNEGSKA (reference sequence). The V and J ends lost 0 bases and 5 bases, in that order; junction bases with no gene match: 9. This CDR3 reads CSARDLGGGKTGELFF. The CDR3 DNA follows: TGCAGTGCTAGAGATCTTGGCGGGGGTAAAACCGGGGAGCTGTTTTTT.

The chain links TRBV2 to TRBJ1-5, with D uncertain. CDR3 length: 14 residues. The germline V and J ends were trimmed by 3 bases and 9 bases, with 15 bases remaining between them. The germline V gene has CDR1 SNHLY and CDR2 FYNNEI. CDR3 sequence reads: CASSDRTGEGPQHF. Here the CDR3 DNA reads TGTGCCAGCAGTGATCGGACGGGCGAGGGGCCCCAGCATTTT.

CDR3 sequence reads: CASSWGTGGDIQYF. For the CDR3, the DNA is TGTGCCAGCAGCTGGGGGACAGGAGGGGACATTCAGTACTTC. This rearrangement joins TRBV7-2 to TRBJ2-4, with 8 bases identical to TRBD1. The CDR3 has 14 amino acids. Germline lookup yields CDR1 SGHTA and CDR2 FQGNSA. The J segment lost 8 bases and the V segment lost 4 bases, leaving 7 bases of the junction unmatched.

This clonotype was counted only a few times. The chain links TRBV7-9 to TRBJ2-5; D gene uncertain. Per germline, CDR1 SEHNR and CDR2 FQNEAQ (reference sequence). The V end lost 5 bases, the J end lost 5 bases, and 15 bases lay between the germline ends. The CDR3 is made up of 14 amino acids. CDR3 sequence: CASSPLAIRETQYF. As DNA, the CDR3 is TGTGCCAGCAGCCCTCTCGCAATCCGGGAGACCCAGTACTTC.

The genes are TRBV29-1 and TRBJ1-1; D remains unclear. Germline V gives CDR1 SQVTM, CDR2 ANQGSEA. The CDR3 has 12 residues. V dropped 4 bases and J dropped 1 base, with 7 bases sitting between them. As DNA, the CDR3 is TGCAGCGTTGGCCAGCCGAACACTGAAGCTTTCTTT. Protein: CSVGQPNTEAFF.